This T cell receptor beta chain was sequenced during a study of a mutant IDH1 vaccine in newly diagnosed glioma. Study at large: Commencement of vaccination occurred 4-6 weeks following radiotherapy alone, or concurrently with temozolomide cycles. Patients arrived already treated with radiotherapy, temozolomide, or both, most having had both.

Generated by immunoSEQ multiplex PCR, the TCRdb table keeps only in-frame clones and is missing some. The sample contains about 50,000 clones, 75% to 85% of which appear only once. Trimming removed 4 bases from V and 4 bases from J, with 18 bases in between. Per germline, CDR1 SGHDT and CDR2 YYEEEE. This CDR3 is built from 16 residues. This clone was recorded only once. As yet, its antigen is unknown. The sample's time point: week 35, safety follow-up. Mutant IDH1 20-mer peptide, at 300 ug, made up each vaccine dose, with topical imiquimod. Patients, over weeks 1, 3, 5, 7, 11, 15, 19 and 23, received a total of eight vaccinations. Each donor presented with a new WHO grade 3 or 4 astrocytoma that tested IDH1-mutant and showed ATRX loss.

The clonotype was recovered from a man in his forties with glioma. This specimen consisted of PBMCs, obtained from a glioma patient whose treatment included an IDH1 peptide vaccine. This chain uses TRBV5-6 with TRBJ2-1; D call uncertain. The DNA for the CDR3 is TGTGCCAGCAGCCCTCCTGGTGGCAGTTTTTACAATGAGCAGTTCTTC. It yields the protein CASSPPGGSFYNEQFF.